This T cell receptor beta chain was retrieved from a study of blood T cell repertoires in COVID-19 (dated by TCRdb to the early 2020s). Regarding the complete study: Collaborator samples came from the United States, Italy and Spain and covered acute and convalescent phases of COVID-19. Sample metadata almost always included a de-identified subject ID, COVID-19 status, age in years and sex. Where HLA class I and class II types were available, the types were taken from metadata supplied by the sample provider, not from assay-based typing. The repertoires were made available in a free public database intended to serve as a resource for research on the immune response to SARS-CoV-2. Samples came from the ongoing ImmuneRACE study (first 160 participants) plus 1,254 subjects from 6 global collaborators. The material from the prospective study consisted of cDNA or gDNA derived from T cells, B-cell-depleted T cells, or PBMCs. Subjects who had been exposed to COVID-19, were actively infected with it, or had recovered from it provided the deeply sampled blood TCRbeta repertoires that made up the dataset.

Each collaborating institution followed its own protocols to collect whole blood in K2EDTA tubes. For TCRbeta analysis, collaborators shipped samples as frozen whole blood, isolated PBMCs, or DNA extracted from either of those sample types. TCRbeta CDR3 regions were amplified from genomic DNA by means of the immunoSEQ Assay, a bias-controlled multiplex PCR. In the authors' own workflow: Within the assay, amplification of reference gene primers was used to estimate how many nucleated cells each sample contained. Sequence reads were collapsed and filtered to measure the absolute abundance of every unique TCRbeta CDR3 rearrangement. For each sample, productive Simpson clonality was calculated as the square root of Simpson's diversity index across productive rearrangements. Drawn from immuneACCESS, this table holds only the in-frame rearrangements with V and J called that TCRdb kept. Clones are partly lost; checked studies trace under half to an unresolved V gene and leave the rest unexplained. V, J and clone size are those of that table, while D and trimming were read from the DNA. Here the sample has around 70,000 clones; around 90% occur a single time. 4.5% to 6% of the sample goes to the ten largest clones.

The junction shows trimming of 8 bases on V and 3 bases on J, and the gene matches do not reach 6 bases of it. From the germline V gene, CDR1 is ENHRY and CDR2 is SYGVKD. The CDR3 contains 14 residues, cysteine and phenylalanine counted. The DNA shown is the 42-base CDR3, in frame from base 1. This clone was seen just once. Its target antigen remains unknown. No base-level quality is on record; no much larger clone is a single base apart. Overall results and qualifications from the work: The amount of clinical and demographic metadata varied by source and participant and was provided uncurated.

The TCR comes from a woman aged 55-75 years with active COVID-19. Specimen: peripheral blood. The V and J segments used are TRBV10-3 and TRBJ2-2; TRBD2 aligns with 7 central bases. The CDR3 region reads CAISEREHTGELFF. The DNA is TGTGCCATCTCGGAGCGGGAACACACCGGGGAGCTGTTTTTT.